This TCR beta chain was sequenced during a study of PD-L1 blockade in urothelial cancer. General study findings and limits: Tumor-linked clones in blood grew more by 3 weeks in durable-benefit patients.

As for time point: pretreatment peripheral blood. On this clone itself: Its target is unknown.

This CDR3 is 15 amino acids long. Trimming left V 3 bases short and J 2 bases short, with 11 bases between. From germline, CDR1 is MGHRA and CDR2 YSYEKL. Here immunoSEQ multiplex PCR was the method, and the copy in TCRdb shows in-frame clones only, minus some. In the table there are approximately 47,000 clones, approximately 85% of which are singletons. V and J are TRBV4-1 and TRBJ1-5, with no clear D. This sequence originates from a man aged 45-65 years with urothelial cancer. This sample comprised PBMCs, obtained around atezolizumab (anti-PD-L1) treatment. The CDR3 coding sequence is TGCGCCAGCAGCCAGCGAGTGGGAGGCAATCAGCCCCAGCATTTT. Translated, it gives CASSQRVGGNQPQHF.